The clone carrying this T cell receptor (beta chain) has at least ten counts. This sample is drawn from a study of early T cells in non-severe SARS-CoV-2 infection. Trimming removed 7 bases from V and 7 bases from J, with 19 bases in between. The CDR3 covers 14 residues. Germline-derived CDR1 and CDR2 are SEHNR and FQNEAQ (reference sequence). Separate cDNA molecules each had unique molecular identifiers attached to them. TCRdb analysed the 5' RACE reads with MiXCR anew, one entry per CDR3 protein. The sample consists of tens of thousands of distinct CDR3 sequences, about 5% of them appearing once. This rearrangement joins TRBV7-9 to TRBJ2-5; D ambiguous. The clonotype comes from an adult who was a healthcare worker with PCR-confirmed SARS-CoV-2 infection or an uninfected control (not recorded which). The sequences come from whole blood, collected at baseline. Here the CDR3 DNA reads TGTGCCAGCAACAACCCTCGGGTACCTGGGACCCAGTACTTC. It specifies CASNNPRVPGTQYF.